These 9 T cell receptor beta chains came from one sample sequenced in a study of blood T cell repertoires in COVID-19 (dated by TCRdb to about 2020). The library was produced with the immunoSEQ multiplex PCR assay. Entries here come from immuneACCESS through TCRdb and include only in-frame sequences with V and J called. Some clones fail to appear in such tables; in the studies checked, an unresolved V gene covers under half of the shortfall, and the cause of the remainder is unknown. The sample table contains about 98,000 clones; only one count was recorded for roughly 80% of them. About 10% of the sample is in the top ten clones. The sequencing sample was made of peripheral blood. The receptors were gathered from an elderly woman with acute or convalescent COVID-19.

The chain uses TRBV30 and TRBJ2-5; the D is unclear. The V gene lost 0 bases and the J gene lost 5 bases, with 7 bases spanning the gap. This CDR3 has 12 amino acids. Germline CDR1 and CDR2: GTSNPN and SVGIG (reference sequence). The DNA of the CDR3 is TGTGCCTGGAGTGTAACCGGGGAGACCCAGTACTTC. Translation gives CAWSVTGETQYF.

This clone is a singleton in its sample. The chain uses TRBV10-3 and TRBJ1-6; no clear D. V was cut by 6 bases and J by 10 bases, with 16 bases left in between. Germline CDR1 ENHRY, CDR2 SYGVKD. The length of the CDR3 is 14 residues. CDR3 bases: TGTGCCATCAGCCCCGGCGGAAGATGGTCACCCCTCCACTTT. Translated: CAISPGGRWSPLHF.

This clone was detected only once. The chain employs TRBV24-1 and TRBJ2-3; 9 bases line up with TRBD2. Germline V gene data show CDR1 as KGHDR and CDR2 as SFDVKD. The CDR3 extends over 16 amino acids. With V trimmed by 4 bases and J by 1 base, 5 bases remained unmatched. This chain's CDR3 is CATSESLAGRTDTQYF. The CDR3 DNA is TGTGCCACCAGTGAATCCCTAGCGGGGCGCACAGATACGCAGTATTTT.

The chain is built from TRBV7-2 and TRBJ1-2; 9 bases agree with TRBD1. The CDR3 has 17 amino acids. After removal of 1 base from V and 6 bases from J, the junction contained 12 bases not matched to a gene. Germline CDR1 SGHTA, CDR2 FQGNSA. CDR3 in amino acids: CASSLDGTGSHSDGYTF. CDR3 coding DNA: TGTGCCAGCAGCTTAGACGGGACAGGGAGTCATAGCGATGGCTACACCTTC.

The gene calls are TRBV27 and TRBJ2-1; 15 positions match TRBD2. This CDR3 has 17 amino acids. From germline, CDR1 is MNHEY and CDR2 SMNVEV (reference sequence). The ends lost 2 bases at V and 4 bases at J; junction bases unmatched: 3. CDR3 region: CASSLRTSGGEYNEQFF. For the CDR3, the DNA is TGTGCCAGCAGTTTACGGACTAGCGGGGGGGAATACAATGAGCAGTTCTTC.

Here the CDR3 reads CASSLSNRGEKLFF. In DNA, the CDR3 is TGTGCCAGCAGTTTATCCAATAGGGGTGAAAAACTGTTTTTT. This sequence joins TRBV28 and TRBJ1-4, with D tentatively TRBD1 (5 bases). Germline assignment: CDR1 MDHEN and CDR2 SYDVKM. The length of the CDR3 is 14 residues. V gave up 1 base and J gave up 7 bases, with 10 bases separating them.

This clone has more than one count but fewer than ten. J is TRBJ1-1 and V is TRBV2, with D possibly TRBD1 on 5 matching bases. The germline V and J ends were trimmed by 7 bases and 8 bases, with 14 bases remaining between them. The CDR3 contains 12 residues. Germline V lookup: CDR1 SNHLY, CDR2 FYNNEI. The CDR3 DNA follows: TGTGCCAGCATGGGACTCCTGGTCGAAGCTTTCTTT. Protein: CASMGLLVEAFF.

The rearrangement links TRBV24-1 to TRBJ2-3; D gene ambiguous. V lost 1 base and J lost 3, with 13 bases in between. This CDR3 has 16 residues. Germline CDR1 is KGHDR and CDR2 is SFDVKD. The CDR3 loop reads CATSDFTAGQTDTQYF. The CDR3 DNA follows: TGTGCCACCAGTGATTTTACGGCAGGCCAAACAGATACGCAGTATTTT.

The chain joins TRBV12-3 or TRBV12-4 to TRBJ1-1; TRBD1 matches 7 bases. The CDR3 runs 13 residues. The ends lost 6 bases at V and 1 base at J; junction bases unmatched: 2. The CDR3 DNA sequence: TGTGCCAGCAGCCGGACAGGGAACACTGAAGCTTTCTTT. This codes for CASSRTGNTEAFF.